Listed here is a single T cell receptor (beta chain). Germline V CDR1 and CDR2: MNHEY, SVGAGI. The CDR3 is 14 amino acids. V shed 6 bases, J shed 7 bases, and the junction held 5 bases outside the gene matches. A CD45RA+ naive subset and a CD45RA-negative memory subset were split from CD4+ cells. The entry originates in a study of shared clonotypes between healthy human individuals. Study-wide background: Each donor had three CD4 naive, three CD4 memory, two CD8 naive and one CD8 memory plate.

Sequencing was performed with immunoSEQ multiplex PCR; in TCRdb, only in-frame clones are kept and a portion is missing. The sample contains about 1.5 million clones, approximately 98% of which appear only once. The sequenced material came from naive CD4+ T cells sorted from blood. Subset: CD45RA+ positively selected. J is TRBJ2-1 and V is TRBV6-5; 11 nucleotides line up with TRBD2. The sequence derives from a man aged 25-40 years in good health. CDR3 nucleotide sequence: TGTGCCAGCAGCTCCGGGACTAGCGGTAATGAGCAGTTCTTC. This sequence encodes CASSSGTSGNEQFF.